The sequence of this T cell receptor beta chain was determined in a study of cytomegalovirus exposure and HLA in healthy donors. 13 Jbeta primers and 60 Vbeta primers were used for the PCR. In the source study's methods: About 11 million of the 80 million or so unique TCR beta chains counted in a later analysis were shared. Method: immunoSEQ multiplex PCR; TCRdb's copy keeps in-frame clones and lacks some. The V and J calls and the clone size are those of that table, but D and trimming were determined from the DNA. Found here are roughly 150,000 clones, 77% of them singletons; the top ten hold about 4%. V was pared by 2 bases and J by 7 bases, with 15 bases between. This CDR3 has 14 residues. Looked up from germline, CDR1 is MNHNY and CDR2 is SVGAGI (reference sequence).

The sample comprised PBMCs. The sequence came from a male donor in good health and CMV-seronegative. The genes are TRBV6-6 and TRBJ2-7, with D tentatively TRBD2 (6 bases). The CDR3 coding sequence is TGTGCCAGCAGTTACACCGGCCCGGGGGAAGAGCAGTACTTC. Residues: CASSYTGPGEEQYF.